This T cell receptor (beta chain) was found in a study of response to subunit inactivated influenza vaccine (dated by TCRdb to 2017 to 2018). In terms of the full investigation: Deep quantitative profiling of the T cell receptor repertoire was used in the study to follow responses to a trivalent subunit inactivated influenza vaccine. Summary of the overall study and its limitations: The authors proposed that each seasonal influenza vaccination may bring in only a limited number of new T cells.

Via the germline V gene (reference sequence), CDR1 is LNHNV and CDR2 YYDKDF. V sheds 5 bases and J sheds 5 bases, leaving 12 bases between their ends. The CDR3 spans 13 residues, from the cysteine through the phenylalanine. CDR3 DNA only is kept here, 39 bases in frame from base 1. The library was prepared using RT-PCR. The sample was run on an Illumina HiSeq 2500. The public reads were reanalyzed by TCRdb: fastp trimming at Q25, MiXCR alignment, in-frame beta chains only. Entries are consolidated by CDR3 protein sequence, retaining the most common genes and DNA. For this sample the table gives about 170,000 distinct CDR3 sequences, of which 10% to 15% were detected only once. The ten largest clones take up approximately 30% of the sample. About this clonotype itself: Its antigen has not been determined. Base quality data are lacking; no much larger clone is found one base away.

The data were also submitted as part of a second study, on T cells expressing NK-cell markers. The other study reports the following: 5'RACE template switching, by which a universal primer site and unique molecular identifiers were added, was used to make TCR beta cDNA libraries. In sorted CD3+CD56+NKG2C+, CD3+CD56+NKG2C- and CD3+CD56-NKG2C+ T-cell subsets from roughly 8 donors, TCR beta-chain repertoires were profiled. Among the eight sequenced donors, only one was HCMV-seronegative, while the other seven were HCMV-seropositive. To restrict sorting to alphabetaTCR-expressing T cells, an anti-gammadeltaTCR antibody was added in several experiments. In six donors, the dominant CD3+CD56+NKG2C+ clonotypes were among the top 10 CD8+ clonotypes and accounted for about 1.0-7.5% of CD8+ T cells. Those dominant clonotypes were again the most abundant among CD3+CD56-NKG2C+ cells in a handful of donors, at about 25-65%. Whether the expanded NKG2C-expressing T cell clones were specific for HCMV antigens remained unclear. Randomly selected healthy volunteers, three men and five women, were used as the eight sequenced donors. HCMV-specific IgG was detected in serum with a commercial ELISA kit to determine HCMV serostatus. Peripheral blood mononuclear cells were isolated from blood by Ficoll density gradient centrifugation. CD4+ and CD8+ T cells were isolated from PBMC by magnetic immunoseparation with Miltenyi isolation kits. Synthesis of cDNA was primed from the TCR beta constant segment and was followed by two consecutive PCR amplification steps. The libraries were sequenced on Illumina HiSeq 2000/2500, MiSeq or NextSeq, producing 2 x 150 bp reads. Reads were demultiplexed and grouped by UMI with MIGEC, and clonotypes were assembled and quantified with MiTCR. Only TCR cDNA sequences supported by at least two reads were kept to exclude erroneous sequences. Downstream repertoire analysis used the tcR package, and clonotypes were matched across fractions by CDR3 nucleotide sequence plus V segment. VDJmatch was used to annotate antigen specificity against VDJdb, with one amino acid substitution allowed in CDR3.

The source was CD8+ T cells sorted from PBMCs, collected 12 days after vaccination. The TCR was taken from a man aged 50-60 years who received an inactivated influenza vaccine. Donor details come from another sample of the same person, matched by shared clones. This sequence uses TRBV15 and TRBJ1-1; the D gene is possibly TRBD1, with 6 bases matching. CDR3 sequence: CATSSNRVTEAFF. The DNA is TGTGCCACCAGCTCCAACAGGGTTACTGAAGCTTTCTTT.